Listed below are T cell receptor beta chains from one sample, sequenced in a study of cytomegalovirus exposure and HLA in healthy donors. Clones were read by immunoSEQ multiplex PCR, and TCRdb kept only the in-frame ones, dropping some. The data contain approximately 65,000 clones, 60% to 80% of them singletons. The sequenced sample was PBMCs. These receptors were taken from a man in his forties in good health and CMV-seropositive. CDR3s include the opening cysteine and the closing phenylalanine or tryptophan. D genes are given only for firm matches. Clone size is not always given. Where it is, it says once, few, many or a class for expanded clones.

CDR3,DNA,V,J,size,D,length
CASSEGGPNYGYTF,TGTGCCAGCAGTGAGGGGGGACCGAACTATGGCTACACCTTC,TRBV6-1,TRBJ1-2,.,.,14
CASSLVNWRDTQYF,TGTGCCAGCAGCTTAGTTAATTGGAGAGATACGCAGTATTTT,TRBV11-2,TRBJ2-3,.,.,14
CAWSTGQGFYEQFF,TGTGCCTGGAGTACGGGACAGGGATTTTATGAGCAGTTCTTC,TRBV30,TRBJ2-1,.,TRBD1,14
CASSESAPGGTIF,TGTGCCAGCAGTGAATCAGCCCCCGGGGGGACGATATTT,TRBV2,TRBJ2-3,.,TRBD2,13
CASSSRTSGGDTGELFF,TGCGCCAGCAGCTCACGGACTAGCGGGGGCGACACCGGGGAGCTGTTTTTT,TRBV5-1,TRBJ2-2,few,TRBD2,17
CASSDPPGRAGRFYNEQFF,TGTGCCAGCAGCGACCCTCCTGGGAGGGCGGGGAGATTTTACAATGAGCAGTTCTTC,TRBV9,TRBJ2-1,.,TRBD2,19
CSVGEAGKAFF,TGCAGCGTTGGAGAGGCAGGGAAAGCTTTCTTT,TRBV29-1,TRBJ1-1,.,.,11
CAWATGGPRFYEQYF,TGTGCCTGGGCTACAGGGGGCCCCCGATTCTACGAGCAGTACTTC,TRBV30,TRBJ2-7,.,TRBD1,15
CASSFTGGHNEQFF,TGTGCCAGTAGTTTTACAGGGGGACACAATGAGCAGTTCTTC,TRBV19,TRBJ2-1,.,TRBD1,14
CAWSVLTNEKLFF,TGTGCCTGGAGTGTACTAACTAATGAAAAACTGTTTTTT,TRBV30,TRBJ1-4,.,.,13
CASSLVVQNYEQYF,TGTGCCAGCAGCTTAGTGGTGCAGAACTACGAGCAGTACTTC,TRBV7-8,TRBJ2-7,.,.,14
CASSLKQGRNTEAFF,TGCGCCAGCAGCCTCAAACAGGGGAGAAACACTGAAGCTTTCTTT,TRBV4-1,TRBJ1-1,.,TRBD1,15
CATSRVGVQETQYF,TGTGCCACCAGCAGAGTGGGAGTCCAAGAGACCCAGTACTTC,TRBV15,TRBJ2-5,.,.,14
CASSFRTSIGEQYF,TGTGCCAGCAGCTTTCGGACTAGCATAGGCGAGCAGTACTTC,TRBV7-9,TRBJ2-7,.,TRBD2,14
CASSFGQGYEQYF,TGTGCCAGCAGTTTCGGGCAGGGTTACGAGCAGTACTTC,TRBV27,TRBJ2-7,.,.,13
CASSPPQGARRLSGNTIYF,TGTGCCAGCTCACCACCACAGGGGGCCCGACGGCTCTCTGGAAACACCATATATTTT,TRBV18,TRBJ1-3,few,TRBD1,19
CASSYSERGEQFF,TGTGCCAGCAGTTACAGTGAACGGGGTGAGCAGTTCTTC,TRBV6-5,TRBJ2-1,few,.,13
CASSPGRDEKLFF,TGTGCCAGCTCACCAGGGAGGGATGAAAAACTGTTTTTT,TRBV18,TRBJ1-4,.,.,13
CAIRSGIGYTF,TGTGCCATCCGGTCGGGTATTGGCTACACCTTC,TRBV14,TRBJ1-2,.,.,11
CASSFLAGVGLADTQYF,TGTGCCAGCAGCTTCCTAGCGGGAGTAGGTCTCGCAGATACGCAGTATTTT,TRBV7-2,TRBJ2-3,.,TRBD2,17
CASSIAGDYEQYF,TGTGCCAGTAGTATAGCGGGAGACTACGAGCAGTACTTC,TRBV19,TRBJ2-7,.,.,13
CASTDGGKLGEQYF,TGTGCCAGCACTGATGGAGGGAAGCTGGGGGAGCAGTACTTC,TRBV25-1,TRBJ2-7,.,.,14
CASSPPGLATDTQYF,TGTGCCAGCAGCCCCCCGGGACTAGCGACAGATACGCAGTATTTT,TRBV28,TRBJ2-3,.,TRBD2,15
CASSLPGTYEQYF,TGTGCCAGCAGTTTACCCGGGACCTACGAGCAGTACTTC,TRBV27,TRBJ2-7,.,.,13
CASTLNTNSNQPQHF,TGTGCCAGCACCTTAAACACAAATAGCAATCAGCCCCAGCATTTT,TRBV6-5,TRBJ1-5,.,.,15
CASSPSGTGKNGYTF,TGTGCCAGTAGTCCCTCCGGGACAGGGAAGAATGGCTACACCTTC,TRBV19,TRBJ1-2,.,TRBD1,15
CASSSPGGQGNYGYTF,TGTGCCAGCAGCTCCCCCGGCGGACAGGGGAACTATGGCTACACCTTC,TRBV7-6,TRBJ1-2,.,TRBD1,16
CASRYKGTGVVETQYF,TGTGCCAGCAGATATAAAGGGACAGGGGTGGTGGAGACCCAGTACTTC,TRBV19,TRBJ2-5,.,TRBD1,16
CASSVGSYEQFF,TGTGCCAGCAGCGTAGGAAGCTATGAGCAGTTCTTC,TRBV7-2,TRBJ2-1,.,.,12
CASSGTGREQTQYF,TGCGCCAGCAGCGGGACAGGAAGAGAACAGACCCAGTACTTC,TRBV5-1,TRBJ2-5,.,TRBD1,14
CASTPRSLAGGLPTDTQYF,TGCGCCAGCACCCCAAGATCACTAGCGGGGGGACTACCCACAGATACGCAGTATTTT,TRBV4-1,TRBJ2-3,.,TRBD2,19
CASSFQGTTDTQYF,TGTGCCAGCAGCTTCCAGGGAACCACAGATACGCAGTATTTT,TRBV7-9,TRBJ2-3,.,.,14
CATSRDQANSYEQYF,TGTGCCACCAGCAGAGATCAGGCCAACTCCTACGAGCAGTACTTC,TRBV15,TRBJ2-7,few,.,15
CASSEGGLNQPQHF,TGTGCCAGCAGTGAAGGGGGGCTCAATCAGCCCCAGCATTTT,TRBV6-1,TRBJ1-5,.,.,14
CASSRQERGTEAFF,TGTGCCAGCAGTAGACAGGAAAGGGGCACTGAAGCTTTCTTT,TRBV2,TRBJ1-1,once,.,14
CASTGFYLYEQYF,TGTGCCTCAACCGGGTTTTATCTCTACGAGCAGTACTTC,TRBV30,TRBJ2-7,.,.,13
CASSEVKWGVGETQYF,TGTGCCAGCAGTGAAGTCAAGTGGGGGGTAGGAGAGACCCAGTACTTC,TRBV6-1,TRBJ2-5,.,.,16
CASSYGAGTYNEQFF,TGTGCCAGCAGTTACGGGGCGGGAACCTACAATGAGCAGTTCTTC,TRBV6-5,TRBJ2-1,once,.,15
CASRWRRSVYGYTF,TGTGCCAGCAGATGGCGGAGGAGCGTCTATGGCTACACCTTC,TRBV5-6,TRBJ1-2,.,.,14
CSVEEDEEAYEQYF,TGCAGCGTTGAGGAGGATGAAGAGGCCTACGAGCAGTACTTC,TRBV29-1,TRBJ2-7,.,.,14
CASSQLDREQFF,TGTGCCAGCAGCCAACTAGACCGTGAGCAGTTCTTC,TRBV11-1,TRBJ2-1,.,.,12
CSVDQAMNTEAFF,TGCAGCGTTGATCAGGCTATGAACACTGAAGCTTTCTTT,TRBV29-1,TRBJ1-1,few,.,13
CAISESAAGGSDTQYF,TGTGCCATCAGTGAGTCGGCAGCGGGAGGCTCAGATACGCAGTATTTT,TRBV10-3,TRBJ2-3,.,TRBD2,16
CASSPRTGLSGNTIYF,TGTGCCAGCTCACCGAGGACAGGACTCTCTGGAAACACCATATATTTT,TRBV18,TRBJ1-3,few,TRBD1,16
CASSDVAGPQPQHF,TGTGCCAGCAGTGATGTGGCAGGGCCTCAGCCCCAGCATTTT,TRBV6-4,TRBJ1-5,once,.,14
CASSLGTNTEAFF,TGTGCCAGCAGCTTGGGCACGAACACTGAAGCTTTCTTT,TRBV7-9,TRBJ1-1,.,.,13
CASSIRLAEETQYF,TGTGCCAGTAGTATAAGACTAGCCGAAGAGACCCAGTACTTC,TRBV19,TRBJ2-5,.,TRBD2,14
CASRGRPSSYNSPLYF,TGCGCCAGCCGGGGTCGCCCGAGCTCCTATAATTCACCCCTCTACTTT,TRBV5-1,TRBJ1-6,.,.,16
CAWRGQPNYGYTF,TGTGCCTGGAGGGGACAGCCTAACTATGGCTACACCTTC,TRBV30,TRBJ1-2,.,TRBD1,13
CASGSQGENYGYTF,TGTGCCTCTGGGAGCCAGGGGGAGAACTATGGCTACACCTTC,TRBV19,TRBJ1-2,.,TRBD1,14
CASSLRFDKYTDTQYF,TGTGCCAGCAGCTTGAGATTCGACAAATACACAGATACGCAGTATTTT,TRBV5-6,TRBJ2-3,.,.,16
CASDRTGGLDGYTF,TGTGCCAGCGACCGGACAGGGGGACTCGATGGCTACACCTTC,TRBV7-2,TRBJ1-2,.,TRBD1,14
CASSHNNEQFF,TGTGCCAGCAGCCACAACAATGAGCAGTTCTTC,TRBV5-4,TRBJ2-1,.,.,11
CASSPQVGNTGELFF,TGTGCCAGCAGTCCTCAGGTTGGGAACACCGGGGAGCTGTTTTTT,TRBV6-6,TRBJ2-2,.,.,15
CASSPRRSTDTGELFF,TGTGCCAGCAGCCCCCGCCGATCCACGGACACCGGGGAGCTGTTTTTT,TRBV11-2,TRBJ2-2,.,.,16
CASSPFSASGAKNIQYF,TGTGCCAGCAGCCCTTTCAGCGCCTCGGGAGCCAAAAACATTCAGTACTTC,TRBV7-2,TRBJ2-4,.,.,17
CASSLAALAGTDTQYF,TGTGCCAGCAGCTTAGCTGCACTAGCGGGCACAGATACGCAGTATTTT,TRBV11-2,TRBJ2-3,once,TRBD2,16
CASSFGRETVSPLHF,TGTGCCAGCAGTTTTGGACGGGAAACGGTTTCCCCCCTCCACTTT,TRBV2,TRBJ1-6,.,.,15